The 14 T cell receptor beta chains below come from one sample, sequenced in a study of CD4 T cells in relation to SARS-CoV-2 and coronaviruses. Profiling relied on immunoSEQ multiplex PCR, and the TCRdb table lists in-frame clones only, not all of them. The table includes about 36,000 clones, around 77% detected once. Their recognized antigens are unknown. The sequenced sample consisted of memory CD4+ T cells from PBMCs, cultured in vitro. These receptors were collected from an adult with COVID-19.

The V and J genes are TRBV11-2 and TRBJ2-7; possibly TRBD2 for D (5 bases). From germline, CDR1 is SGHAT and CDR2 FQNNGV. The CDR3 is 15 residues long. V lost 1 base and J 1 base, leaving 11 bases between the germline ends. This CDR3 reads CASSLALGESYEQYF. The DNA of the CDR3 is TGTGCCAGCAGCTTAGCCCTGGGAGAGTCCTACGAGCAGTACTTC.

The chain joins TRBV28 to TRBJ2-2; D unresolved. There are 12 residues in the CDR3. V was pared by 9 bases and J by 3 bases, with 8 bases between. Germline CDR1 MDHEN, CDR2 SYDVKM. The CDR3: CASFSYTGELFF. The CDR3 DNA is TGTGCCAGTTTCAGCTACACCGGGGAGCTGTTTTTT.

The chain carries TRBV19 and TRBJ1-5; D ambiguous. With 5 bases removed from V and 0 bases from J, the gap between germline ends came to 11 bases. The CDR3 length is 15 residues. The germline V gene has CDR1 LNHDA and CDR2 SQIVND (reference sequence). The CDR3 loop is CASSPRRNSNQPQHF. The CDR3 bases are TGTGCCAGTAGTCCCCGGAGGAATAGCAATCAGCCCCAGCATTTT.

This clone was seen more than once but under ten times. The chain recombines TRBV6-2 or TRBV6-3 with TRBJ2-1; the D gene could be TRBD1 or TRBD2 (6 bases each). The germline V gene encodes CDR1 MNHEY and CDR2 SVGEGT. The CDR3 has 15 residues. V lost 2 bases and J 3 bases, leaving 11 bases between the germline ends. The CDR3 here is CASSYGGRDYNEQFF. The DNA of the CDR3 is TGTGCCAGCAGTTACGGGGGGCGGGACTACAATGAGCAGTTCTTC.

V and J are TRBV10-3 and TRBJ2-3; TRBD2 might be the D (6 bases). The germline gives CDR1 ENHRY, CDR2 SYGVKD. The length of the CDR3 is 15 residues. Between the trimmed V and J ends, which lost 2 bases and 2 bases, there was a span of 11 bases. The CDR3 reads CAISERGGYTDTQYF. The DNA of the CDR3 is TGTGCCATCAGTGAGCGGGGAGGTTACACAGATACGCAGTATTTT.

In its sample, this clone was seen a few times. This chain joins TRBV19 and TRBJ2-2; D unresolved. The ends were cut back, 8 bases at V and 8 bases at J, with 21 bases in the middle. The CDR3 is made up of 15 amino acids. CDR1 LNHDA and CDR2 SQIVND come from the germline V gene (reference sequence). The CDR3 spells CASHIDRTAQGELFF. CDR3 nucleotides: TGTGCCAGTCACATCGATCGGACGGCTCAAGGGGAGCTGTTTTTT.

The CDR3 protein is CASRWTDNEKLFF. The CDR3 DNA reads as TGTGCCAGCAGGTGGACAGACAATGAAAAACTGTTTTTT. The chain couples TRBV2 to TRBJ1-4, with a weak D call TRBD1 (6 bases). Deletions cut 6 bases from V and 5 bases from J, with 10 bases between. Germline lookup yields CDR1 SNHLY and CDR2 FYNNEI. The CDR3 length is 13 residues.

The chain joins TRBV27 to TRBJ2-7; D might be TRBD2 (6 bases). CDR1 MNHEY and CDR2 SMNVEV come from the germline V gene (reference sequence). Trimming left V 6 bases short and J 5 bases short, with 17 bases between. The CDR3 sequence is 14 residues long. The CDR3 here is CASRFGGPSNEQYF. CDR3 sequence (DNA): TGTGCCAGCAGATTCGGAGGGCCAAGTAACGAGCAGTACTTC.

The V gene is TRBV7-8, the J gene TRBJ2-7, with TRBD2 identical over 9 bases. Germline V gene data show CDR1 as SGHVS and CDR2 as FQNEAQ. The CDR3 length is 15 residues. V lost 5 bases and J lost 2; bases outside the gene matches: 7. CDR3 sequence: CASSHRRTSAYEQYF. The DNA for the CDR3 is TGTGCCAGCAGCCACAGAAGGACTAGCGCCTACGAGCAGTACTTC.

This chain uses TRBV3-1 (or the pseudogene TRBV3-2) with TRBJ1-5; D uncertain. The CDR3 covers 14 residues. The V gene's germline CDR1 is LGHDT and CDR2 YNNKEL (reference sequence). Between the trimmed V and J ends, which lost 3 bases and 1 base, there was a span of 7 bases. The CDR3 is CASSQDLSNQPQHF. In nucleotides, the CDR3 is TGTGCCAGCAGCCAGGATCTAAGCAATCAGCCCCAGCATTTT.

V and J are TRBV18 and TRBJ2-2; TRBD2 is a possible D gene (5 bases). Germline assignment: CDR1 KGHSH and CDR2 LQKENI. CDR3 length equals 13 residues. Trimming removed 6 bases at V and 7 bases at J, with 12 bases between. The CDR3, as DNA: TGTGCCAGCTCGCCTGACTACGGCGGGGAGCTGTTTTTT. This translates into CASSPDYGGELFF.

The chain combines TRBV4-1 with TRBJ1-5; 8 positions match TRBD1. With 1 base clipped from V and 7 bases from J, the junction kept 9 bases outside the gene matches. Germline V lookup: CDR1 MGHRA, CDR2 YSYEKL. The CDR3 is 16 amino acids. CDR3 nucleotides: TGCGCCAGCAGCCAAGCACCAGGGGGCTCGGAGCAGCCCCAGCATTTT. This codes for CASSQAPGGSEQPQHF.

V gene TRBV24-1 combines with J gene TRBJ2-1, with 10 bases matching TRBD2. Germline CDR1 reads KGHDR; CDR2 reads SFDVKD. V shed 3 bases and J 0 bases; nucleotides not matched to a gene: 4. The CDR3 extends over 17 amino acids. The CDR3 sequence is CATSDHGTSDSYNEQFF. CDR3 nucleotides: TGTGCCACCAGTGATCACGGGACTAGCGACTCCTACAATGAGCAGTTCTTC.

The rearrangement uses TRBV12-3 or TRBV12-4 and TRBJ2-7; D is ambiguous. The CDR3 consists of 13 residues. V lost 6 bases, J lost 5 bases, and 14 bases lay in between. CDR3 protein: CASRDGRSDEQYF. As DNA, the CDR3 is TGTGCCAGCAGAGACGGCCGCTCGGACGAGCAGTACTTC.